This TCR beta chain appears in the sequencing data of a study of blood T cells in healthy people across ages. CDR1 is MGHRA and CDR2 is YSYEKL in the germline V gene. The CDR3 is 16 residues long. The V and J ends lost 3 bases and 4 bases, in that order; junction bases with no gene match: 10. Total RNA amounts of at least 5 micrograms were extracted per sample. With a J-beta primer mix and a sample-barcoded 5' primer, a second PCR ran about 7 to 11 cycles. TCRdb recomputed calls from the 5' RACE reads with MiXCR, one row per CDR3 protein. Here the sample spans over 1,300,000 distinct CDR3 sequences, around 55% being singletons.

V is TRBV4-1 and J is TRBJ2-5, with 8 bases identical to TRBD2. What was sequenced was blood. The TCR sequence derives from a man younger than 35 in good health. The CDR3 sequence is CASSHGGLAGLETQYF. The CDR3 nucleotides read TGCGCCAGCAGCCATGGTGGGCTAGCGGGTTTAGAGACCCAGTACTTC.